This paragraph reports one T cell receptor (beta chain). V shed 2 bases and J shed 10 bases, with 11 bases lying between them. The V gene's germline CDR1 is MNHEY and CDR2 SVGAGI. CDR3 length equals 12 residues. Patients of the Seattle cohort, enrolled during active infection, were followed longitudinally. Sequenced by immunoSEQ multiplex PCR; TCRdb stores in-frame clones only, minus some. This table holds approximately 240,000 clones, 80% to 95% found once. These data originate in a study of blood T cell repertoires in COVID-19. Looking at the study overall: Specimens from acute and convalescent COVID-19 originated in the United States, Italy and Spain. PBMCs, B-cell-depleted T cells, or T cells were the source of the cDNA or gDNA that made up the material.

The chain recombines TRBV6-5 with TRBJ1-1; D gene uncertain. The source of this sequence is a man aged 30-40 years with COVID-19, enrolled during active disease. Sequencing used peripheral blood. The CDR3 DNA reads TGTGCCAGCAGTTACCGGGCGGGTTCAGCTTTCTTT. This translates into CASSYRAGSAFF.